This TCR beta chain was obtained from a study of read filtering for tumor transcriptome and immune sequencing. This clonotype occurred many times. Its matching antigen is unknown. Study-wide results and caveats: Even smaller IR-seq throughput identified most shared clonotypes. Correlation between methods rose after single-read clonotypes were removed.

From roughly 0.4 ug of RNA, a library with molecular barcoded alpha/delta and beta/gamma adaptors was made. TCRdb independently ran MiXCR on the reads; one entry per CDR3 protein. Of roughly 90,000 distinct CDR3 sequences listed, roughly an eighth are singletons. Sequencing was done on a sample of a population of CD138-negative cells sorted from bone marrow. This clonotype was sampled from a donor over 35 with multiple myeloma.

CDR3 in amino acids: CSASGERNQPQHF. In nucleotides, the CDR3 is TGCAGTGCTAGCGGTGAGCGCAATCAGCCCCAGCATTTT. The chain recombines TRBV20-1 with TRBJ1-5; D remains unclear. V was shortened by 3 bases and J by 2 bases, with 8 bases between the two germline ends. CDR1 and CDR2 from the germline V gene are DFQATT and SNEGSKA (reference sequence). The CDR3 extends over 13 amino acids.